These 12 T cell receptor beta chains originate from one sample sequenced in a study of neurological immune-mediated disorders. TCRdb reprocessed the 5' RACE reads with MiXCR, giving one entry per CDR3 protein. This sample has about 52,000 distinct CDR3 sequences; over 3.5% occur once, and the top ten carry about 6.7%. Source material: PBMCs. The receptor set was obtained from a man in his sixties with multiple sclerosis.

This clonotype was counted many times. The chain links TRBV7-2 to TRBJ2-2, with D uncertain. This CDR3 comprises 13 residues. Trimming removed 5 bases at V and 1 base at J, with 5 bases between. Germline assignment: CDR1 SGHTA and CDR2 FQGNSA. The CDR3 DNA reads as TGTGCCAGCAGCCAAAAGAACACCGGGGAGCTGTTTTTT. It specifies CASSQKNTGELFF.

This clonotype was observed many times. The chain combines TRBV5-1 with TRBJ1-5, with TRBD1 matching over 7 bases. This CDR3 has 14 amino acids. The trim removed 2 bases at V and 3 bases at J, leaving 2 bases unmatched. Per germline, CDR1 SGHRS and CDR2 YFSETQ. The CDR3 spells CASSLQGNNQPQHF. Written as DNA, the CDR3 is TGCGCCAGCAGCTTACAGGGGAACAATCAGCCCCAGCATTTT.

In its sample, this clonotype was seen many times. This chain connects TRBV20-1 to TRBJ1-1; the D gene is possibly TRBD1 (5 bases). Germline CDR1 reads DFQATT; CDR2 reads SNEGSKA (reference sequence). Trimming removed 6 bases at V and 4 bases at J, with 15 bases between. CDR3 length: 13 residues. CDR3 loop: CSAAVGGGTEAFF. CDR3 bases: TGCAGTGCCGCAGTCGGGGGTGGCACTGAAGCTTTCTTT.

The V gene is TRBV18, the J gene TRBJ2-7; 9 positions agree with TRBD1. Germline V gives CDR1 KGHSH, CDR2 LQKENI. The CDR3 is 14 residues long. After removal of 8 bases from V and 7 bases from J, the junction contained 12 bases not matched to a gene. The CDR3 sequence: CASQRTGASKEQYF. The CDR3 region has the DNA TGTGCCAGCCAACGGACAGGGGCTTCCAAAGAGCAGTACTTC.

This clonotype was observed at least ten times. The chain joins TRBV6-5 to TRBJ2-3, with 7 bases matching TRBD2. Germline-derived CDR1 and CDR2 are MNHEY and SVGAGI. J gave up 3 bases and V 7 bases, and 10 bases lay outside the gene matches. The CDR3 is 15 amino acids. The CDR3 DNA follows: TGTGCCAGCATACCACTTGGGGGGGGAACAGATACGCAGTATTTT. Translating it yields CASIPLGGGTDTQYF.

In its sample, this clonotype was seen many times. CDR3 DNA: TGTGCCAGCAGCTACGGGACTAGCGGGAGATGGGATGAGCAGTTCTTC. This codes for CASSYGTSGRWDEQFF. The chain recombines TRBV7-7 with TRBJ2-1; TRBD2 agrees at 14 bases. Germline V CDR1 and CDR2: SSHAT, FNYEAQ (reference sequence). The CDR3 is made up of 16 amino acids. The ends lost 4 bases at V and 8 bases at J; junction bases unmatched: 7.

This clonotype has a count of ten or more. The chain uses TRBV5-1 and TRBJ2-1; TRBD1 matches 8 bases. Germline loops: CDR1 SGHRS, CDR2 YFSETQ. The CDR3 is 15 amino acids. V was clipped by 2 bases and J by 6 bases; unmatched bases: 7. Here the CDR3 DNA reads TGCGCCAGCAGCTTTACAGGACAGGGTCTCAATGAGCAGTTCTTC. It codes for CASSFTGQGLNEQFF.

This clonotype occurred many times. The V and J genes are TRBV20-1 and TRBJ2-2, with 11 positions matching TRBD2. CDR1 and CDR2 from the germline V gene are DFQATT and SNEGSKA (reference sequence). The CDR3 sequence is 15 residues long. V was pared by 4 bases and J by 1 base, with 2 bases of the junction left unmatched. CDR3 sequence: CSATSGGMNTGELFF. The CDR3 DNA is TGCAGTGCTACTAGCGGGGGGATGAACACCGGGGAGCTGTTTTTT.

In its sample, this clonotype was seen a few times. The genes are TRBV7-9 and TRBJ2-3; 7 bases line up with TRBD2. CDR1 and CDR2 from the germline V gene are SEHNR and FQNEAQ (reference sequence). Unmatched junction bases numbered 0, after V lost 0 bases and J lost 0 bases. This CDR3 has 15 residues. In nucleotides, the CDR3 is TGTGCCAGCAGCTTAGCTAGCGGGAGCACAGATACGCAGTATTTT. This codes for CASSLASGSTDTQYF.

By share, this clonotype counts as medium-sized (0.01 to 0.1%). CDR3 coding DNA: TGTGCCAGCAGCCCGCGACAGGGGGTAGCCACTGAAGCTTTCTTT. This gives the protein CASSPRQGVATEAFF. The chain employs TRBV9 and TRBJ1-1, with 9 bases identical to TRBD1. CDR1 and CDR2 from the germline V gene are SGDLS and YYNGEE. CDR3 length equals 15 residues. The V and J ends lost 4 bases and 4 bases, in that order; junction bases with no gene match: 8.

This clonotype was observed many times. The chain combines TRBV5-6 with TRBJ2-7; D remains ambiguous. Germline CDR1 reads SGHDT; CDR2 reads YYEEEE. The CDR3 contains 16 residues. V was pared by 4 bases and J by 0 bases, with 17 bases between. In DNA form, the CDR3 reads TGTGCCAGCAGCCTGGCGAGGCGAAGGAGCTCCTACGAGCAGTACTTC. This encodes CASSLARRRSSYEQYF.

This clonotype was seen repeatedly, ten times or more. CDR3 bases: TGTGCCAGCAGTTACAGGCGCGATGGTGGCTACACCTTC. It specifies CASSYRRDGGYTF. This chain connects TRBV27 to TRBJ1-2; perhaps TRBD1 as D (5 bases). Germline CDR1 MNHEY, CDR2 SMNVEV (reference sequence). The germline V and J ends were trimmed by 4 bases and 7 bases, with 13 bases remaining between them. The CDR3 consists of 13 residues.